This TCR beta chain is from a study of monozygotic twins with inflammatory bowel disease. Broader study findings: Varying immunosuppressive regimens may have increased patient repertoire variability.

Reanalyzing the 5' RACE reads, TCRdb keeps one entry per CDR3 protein, without DNA. This listing includes around 150,000 distinct CDR3 sequences. This CDR3 region has 14 residues. Germline values: CDR1 LGHNA, CDR2 YNFKEQ. With respect to this clonotype: The target antigen is unknown.

Sequenced sample: blood. The sequence came from a human donor with ulcerative colitis or Crohn's disease, or a healthy co-twin of an affected twin (not recorded which). The genes are TRBV4-2 and TRBJ2-7; the D call from TCRdb, TRBD1, cannot be confirmed without DNA. CDR3 sequence: CASSLDGQGGEQYF.